The rows below give T cell receptor beta chains drawn from one sample of a study of blood T cell repertoires in COVID-19. Here immunoSEQ multiplex PCR was the method, and the copy in TCRdb shows in-frame clones only, minus some. The sample consists of 310,000 or so clones, around 90% of them appearing once. Material for sequencing was PBMCs or T cells enriched from blood (not recorded which). The receptors originated from a woman aged 25 to 39 who had recovered from COVID-19. The CDR3 runs from the conserved cysteine through the conserved F or W. Each record gives: clone size, V gene, D gene, J gene, CDR3 DNA, CDR3 protein. D genes are given only for firm matches. The listing skips clone size in some rows; elsewhere it reads once, few, many or a size class.

clone_size: once; v_call: TRBV2; d_call: TRBD1; j_call: TRBJ1-1; cdr3_nt: TGTGCCAGCAGTGAAGATCAGCGGACAGGGAACACTGAAGCTTTCTTT; cdr3_aa: CASSEDQRTGNTEAFF
clone_size: .; v_call: TRBV4-2; d_call: .; j_call: TRBJ2-2; cdr3_nt: TGTGCCAGCAGCACAAGGGGGGGGGCTACCCACACCGGGGAGCTGTTTTTT; cdr3_aa: CASSTRGGATHTGELFF
clone_size: .; v_call: TRBV5-1; d_call: TRBD1; j_call: TRBJ1-5; cdr3_nt: TGCGCCAGCAGAGCGACAGGGGGCAATCAGCCCCAGCATTTT; cdr3_aa: CASRATGGNQPQHF
clone_size: once; v_call: TRBV7-2; d_call: .; j_call: TRBJ2-5; cdr3_nt: TGTGCCAGCAGCCGGAATCCCGTAGGACAGCCCCAAGAGACCCAGTACTTC; cdr3_aa: CASSRNPVGQPQETQYF
clone_size: once; v_call: TRBV10-3; d_call: TRBD1; j_call: TRBJ1-1; cdr3_nt: TGTGCCATCAGTGAGTCGAGATACCGGGACAGGGGACACAGCACTGAAGCTTTCTTT; cdr3_aa: CAISESRYRDRGHSTEAFF
clone_size: .; v_call: TRBV5-4; d_call: TRBD1; j_call: TRBJ2-7; cdr3_nt: TGTGCTCTCAGCTCCCAGGGACAGGGGGCCTACGAGCAGTACTTC; cdr3_aa: CALSSQGQGAYEQYF
clone_size: .; v_call: TRBV13; d_call: .; j_call: TRBJ1-4; cdr3_nt: TGTGCCAGCAGCTTAATGTCGGGAGATACAACTAATGAAAAACTGTTTTTT; cdr3_aa: CASSLMSGDTTNEKLFF
clone_size: .; v_call: TRBV13; d_call: .; j_call: TRBJ1-2; cdr3_nt: TGTGCCAGCAGCTTACCCGGGTCCACCTATGGCTACACCTTC; cdr3_aa: CASSLPGSTYGYTF
clone_size: .; v_call: TRBV19; d_call: TRBD2; j_call: TRBJ2-3; cdr3_nt: TGTGCCAGTAGTTCCGGGGGGTCTAGCACAGATACGCAGTATTTT; cdr3_aa: CASSSGGSSTDTQYF
clone_size: .; v_call: TRBV6-2/TRBV6-3; d_call: .; j_call: TRBJ2-5; cdr3_nt: TGTGCCAGCAGCATGAGTCGGTTTCGCGAGACCCAGTACTTC; cdr3_aa: CASSMSRFRETQYF
clone_size: .; v_call: TRBV11-2; d_call: TRBD1; j_call: TRBJ1-1; cdr3_nt: TGTGCCAGCAGCTTGGGGTTTTCTGGACAGGGGGCGAGGAACACTGAAGCTTTCTTT; cdr3_aa: CASSLGFSGQGARNTEAFF
clone_size: .; v_call: TRBV7-2; d_call: .; j_call: TRBJ2-5; cdr3_nt: TGTGCCAGCAGCTTAGGGGGGCCCGCAGTCGGGGAGACCCAGTACTTC; cdr3_aa: CASSLGGPAVGETQYF
clone_size: .; v_call: TRBV5-1; d_call: TRBD1; j_call: TRBJ1-2; cdr3_nt: TGCGCCAGCAGCGTCAGGGACAGCAACTATGGCTACACCTTC; cdr3_aa: CASSVRDSNYGYTF
clone_size: once; v_call: TRBV30; d_call: .; j_call: TRBJ1-1; cdr3_nt: TGTGCCTGGAGTGGGGGCAGGGGAGCTTTCTTT; cdr3_aa: CAWSGGRGAFF
clone_size: .; v_call: TRBV5-4; d_call: TRBD2; j_call: TRBJ2-7; cdr3_nt: TGTGCCAGCAGCCCTATGACTAGCGGGATGTACGAGCAGTACTTC; cdr3_aa: CASSPMTSGMYEQYF
clone_size: .; v_call: TRBV9; d_call: TRBD1; j_call: TRBJ1-6; cdr3_nt: TGTGCCAGCAGCCCAACGGGACAGAATAATTCACCCCTCCACTTT; cdr3_aa: CASSPTGQNNSPLHF
clone_size: once; v_call: TRBV6-5; d_call: .; j_call: TRBJ1-2; cdr3_nt: TGTGCCAGCAGTTACAGGTCGGTCGGGGCTAACTATGGCTACACCTTC; cdr3_aa: CASSYRSVGANYGYTF
clone_size: .; v_call: TRBV27; d_call: .; j_call: TRBJ2-7; cdr3_nt: TGTGCCAGCAGTAGATCGGGGGTCTACGAGCAGTACTTC; cdr3_aa: CASSRSGVYEQYF
clone_size: once; v_call: TRBV30; d_call: .; j_call: TRBJ1-1; cdr3_nt: TGTGCCTGGAGTGTTCAACGTCCGGGGATCGAAGCTTTCTTT; cdr3_aa: CAWSVQRPGIEAFF
clone_size: .; v_call: TRBV10-3; d_call: TRBD2; j_call: TRBJ2-1; cdr3_nt: TGTGCCACGGCCGGCGCGGGAGGTAACAATGAGCAGTTCTTC; cdr3_aa: CATAGAGGNNEQFF
clone_size: .; v_call: TRBV2; d_call: TRBD2; j_call: TRBJ2-3; cdr3_nt: TGTGCCAGCAGTTCCCTTCTAGCGGGAATTGGAGATACGCAGTATTTT; cdr3_aa: CASSSLLAGIGDTQYF
clone_size: .; v_call: TRBV30; d_call: TRBD2; j_call: TRBJ2-1; cdr3_nt: TGTGCCTGGAGTGTACTCGCTAGCGGGAGTTACAATGAGCAGTTCTTC; cdr3_aa: CAWSVLASGSYNEQFF
clone_size: .; v_call: TRBV10-3; d_call: TRBD1; j_call: TRBJ1-1; cdr3_nt: TGTGCCATCAGTTATCGATTGACAGGGGACACTGAAGCTTTCTTT; cdr3_aa: CAISYRLTGDTEAFF
clone_size: once; v_call: TRBV3-1/TRBV3-2; d_call: .; j_call: TRBJ1-6; cdr3_nt: TGTGCCAGCAGCCAAGAAAGGGGCGGGGGTTCACCCCTCCACTTT; cdr3_aa: CASSQERGGGSPLHF
clone_size: .; v_call: TRBV28; d_call: .; j_call: TRBJ2-3; cdr3_nt: TGTGCCAGCAGTCCCCTCCTAGCGTTTAGCACAGATACGCAGTATTTT; cdr3_aa: CASSPLLAFSTDTQYF
clone_size: .; v_call: TRBV19; d_call: TRBD2; j_call: TRBJ2-2; cdr3_nt: TGTGCCAGTAGTCGTAGCGGGTCGAACACCGGGGAGCTGTTTTTT; cdr3_aa: CASSRSGSNTGELFF
clone_size: .; v_call: TRBV4-3; d_call: .; j_call: TRBJ2-7; cdr3_nt: TGCGCCAGCAGCCAAGAACGCGAGGGGGCCTACGAGCAGTACTTC; cdr3_aa: CASSQEREGAYEQYF
clone_size: .; v_call: TRBV19; d_call: TRBD2; j_call: TRBJ2-1; cdr3_nt: TGTGCCAGTAGGAGACCCGGGACTAGCGGGAGCCATGAGCAGTTCTTC; cdr3_aa: CASRRPGTSGSHEQFF
clone_size: .; v_call: TRBV29-1; d_call: .; j_call: TRBJ2-2; cdr3_nt: TGCAGCGGCCGACTAGATTTTGGGGAGCTGTTTTTT; cdr3_aa: CSGRLDFGELFF
clone_size: .; v_call: TRBV4-2; d_call: .; j_call: TRBJ1-1; cdr3_nt: TGTGCCAGCAGCCAAGGAAGGGGCTCGAACACTGAAGCTTTCTTT; cdr3_aa: CASSQGRGSNTEAFF
clone_size: .; v_call: TRBV18; d_call: .; j_call: TRBJ1-3; cdr3_nt: TGTGCCAGCTCACCGGGCAGCTCTGGAAACACCATATATTTT; cdr3_aa: CASSPGSSGNTIYF
clone_size: .; v_call: TRBV19; d_call: TRBD2; j_call: TRBJ2-7; cdr3_nt: TGTGCCAGTAGTATCTCGGGACTAGCGGGAGCCGAGCAGTACTTC; cdr3_aa: CASSISGLAGAEQYF
clone_size: .; v_call: TRBV10-3; d_call: .; j_call: TRBJ1-1; cdr3_nt: TGTGCCATCAGTGCGGAGATTTGGGGGCGGGACACTGAAGCTTTCTTT; cdr3_aa: CAISAEIWGRDTEAFF
clone_size: .; v_call: TRBV4-3; d_call: TRBD1; j_call: TRBJ1-1; cdr3_nt: TGCGCCAGCACCAGGGGGCTGAACACTGAAGCTTTCTTT; cdr3_aa: CASTRGLNTEAFF
clone_size: .; v_call: TRBV11-2; d_call: TRBD2; j_call: TRBJ2-5; cdr3_nt: TGTGCCAGCAGCCCTAGCGGCAAAGAGACCCAGTACTTC; cdr3_aa: CASSPSGKETQYF
clone_size: .; v_call: TRBV7-2; d_call: TRBD1; j_call: TRBJ2-7; cdr3_nt: TGTGCCAGCAGCTTCGGACAGGGGTTCTCCGAGCAGTACTTC; cdr3_aa: CASSFGQGFSEQYF
clone_size: .; v_call: TRBV19; d_call: .; j_call: TRBJ2-1; cdr3_nt: TGTGCCAGTACTCCAACCGGCAGGGCGGCCTACAATGAGCAGTTCTTC; cdr3_aa: CASTPTGRAAYNEQFF
clone_size: .; v_call: TRBV4-1; d_call: .; j_call: TRBJ1-5; cdr3_nt: TGCGCCAGCAGCCAAGCTGGAGGGAATCAGCCCCAGCATTTT; cdr3_aa: CASSQAGGNQPQHF
clone_size: .; v_call: TRBV19; d_call: .; j_call: TRBJ2-3; cdr3_nt: TGTGCCAGTACAGGGGCAGATACGCAGTATTTT; cdr3_aa: CASTGADTQYF
clone_size: .; v_call: TRBV25-1; d_call: .; j_call: TRBJ2-7; cdr3_nt: TGTGCCAGCAGTGCTTCCCAGGAGCAGTACTTC; cdr3_aa: CASSASQEQYF
clone_size: .; v_call: TRBV27; d_call: .; j_call: TRBJ2-7; cdr3_nt: TGTGCCAGCCAGGTGGGGTGGGGAGGTATCTACGAGCAGTACTTC; cdr3_aa: CASQVGWGGIYEQYF
clone_size: .; v_call: TRBV12-3/TRBV12-4; d_call: .; j_call: TRBJ2-7; cdr3_nt: TGTGCCAGCAGTTTTGCAGGGTACGAGCAGTACTTC; cdr3_aa: CASSFAGYEQYF
clone_size: .; v_call: TRBV7-7; d_call: .; j_call: TRBJ1-1; cdr3_nt: TGTGCTAGCAGCGTCTCGGTGAACACTGAAGCTTTCTTT; cdr3_aa: CASSVSVNTEAFF
clone_size: .; v_call: TRBV12-3/TRBV12-4; d_call: .; j_call: TRBJ2-7; cdr3_nt: TGTGCCAGCAAAGACAGGACCTACGAGCAGTACTTC; cdr3_aa: CASKDRTYEQYF
clone_size: .; v_call: TRBV18; d_call: TRBD2; j_call: TRBJ2-5; cdr3_nt: TGTGCCAGCTCAGCGACTAGCGGGAAGGAGACCCAGTACTTC; cdr3_aa: CASSATSGKETQYF